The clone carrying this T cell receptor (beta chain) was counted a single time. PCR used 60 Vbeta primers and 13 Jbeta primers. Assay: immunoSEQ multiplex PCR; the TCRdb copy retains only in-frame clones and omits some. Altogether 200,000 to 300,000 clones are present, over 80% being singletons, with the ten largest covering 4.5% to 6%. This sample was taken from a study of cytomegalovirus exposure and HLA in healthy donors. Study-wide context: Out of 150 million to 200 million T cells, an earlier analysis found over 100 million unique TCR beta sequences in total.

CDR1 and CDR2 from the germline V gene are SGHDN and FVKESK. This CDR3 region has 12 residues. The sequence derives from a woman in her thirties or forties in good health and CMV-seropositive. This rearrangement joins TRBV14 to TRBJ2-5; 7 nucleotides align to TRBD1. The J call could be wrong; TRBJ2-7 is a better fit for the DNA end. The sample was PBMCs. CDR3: CASSRQGYEQYF. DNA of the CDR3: TGTGCCAGCAGCCGACAGGGTTACGAGCAGTACTTC.